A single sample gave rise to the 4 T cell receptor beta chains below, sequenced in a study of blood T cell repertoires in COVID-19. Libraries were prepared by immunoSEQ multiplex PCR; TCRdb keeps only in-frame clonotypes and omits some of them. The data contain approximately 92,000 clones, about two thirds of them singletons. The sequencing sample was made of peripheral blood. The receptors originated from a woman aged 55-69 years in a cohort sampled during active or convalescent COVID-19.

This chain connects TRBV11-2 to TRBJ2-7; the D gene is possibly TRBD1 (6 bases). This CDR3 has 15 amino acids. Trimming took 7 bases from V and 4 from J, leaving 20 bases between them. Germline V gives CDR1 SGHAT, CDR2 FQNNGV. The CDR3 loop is CASTTSPGQLYEQYF. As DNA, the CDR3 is TGTGCCAGCACCACATCCCCGGGACAACTTTACGAGCAGTACTTC.

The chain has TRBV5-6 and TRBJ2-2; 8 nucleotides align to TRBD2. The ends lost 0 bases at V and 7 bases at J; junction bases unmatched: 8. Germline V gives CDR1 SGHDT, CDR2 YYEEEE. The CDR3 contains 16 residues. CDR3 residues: CASSLGGLAGHGELFF. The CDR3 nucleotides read TGTGCCAGCAGCTTGGGGGGCCTAGCGGGTCACGGGGAGCTGTTTTTT.

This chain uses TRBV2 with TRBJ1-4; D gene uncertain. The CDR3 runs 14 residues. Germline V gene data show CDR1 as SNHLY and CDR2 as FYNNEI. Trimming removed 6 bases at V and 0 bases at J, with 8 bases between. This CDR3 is CASSRIATNEKLFF. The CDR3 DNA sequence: TGTGCCAGCAGCAGAATTGCAACTAATGAAAAACTGTTTTTT.

CDR3 sequence (DNA): TGTGCCAGCAGTGAAGGGGACAGGAGGGGAAAACTGTTTTTT. Its protein is CASSEGDRRGKLFF. J is TRBJ1-4 and V is TRBV6-1, with 8 bases lining up with TRBD1. Germline CDR1 MNHNS, CDR2 SASEGT. The CDR3 sequence is 14 residues long. V lost 1 base, J lost 10 bases, and 5 bases stayed unmatched.